One and the same sample provided the 32 T cell receptor beta chains below, sequenced in a study of cytotoxic CD8 clonotypes in ibrutinib-treated CLL. Assay: immunoSEQ multiplex PCR; the TCRdb copy retains only in-frame clones and omits some. The data show roughly 97,000 clones, 60% to 80% seen once. Specimen: PBMCs, collected after 12 months of ibrutinib treatment. Receptor source: a human donor with chronic lymphocytic leukemia.

The chain has TRBV4-3 and TRBJ2-3; 9 positions agree with TRBD2. The CDR3 extends over 18 amino acids. Germline lookup yields CDR1 LGHNA and CDR2 YSLEER. J was trimmed by 5 bases and V by 3 bases; bases with no gene match: 15. CDR3 bases: TGCGCCAGCAGCCACACCCCCGGGTTAGCGGGGGCTGAAGATACGCAGTATTTT. It encodes CASSHTPGLAGAEDTQYF.

The chain carries TRBV19 and TRBJ2-7, with 11 bases identical to TRBD1. Losses at the gene ends were 2 bases for V and 2 bases for J; bases not matched to a gene: 2. Germline V gives CDR1 LNHDA, CDR2 SQIVND (reference sequence). The CDR3 is made up of 15 amino acids. The CDR3 spells CASSIPGQGAYEQYF. The CDR3 coding sequence is TGTGCCAGTAGTATACCGGGACAGGGGGCCTACGAGCAGTACTTC.

The chain uses TRBV11-3 and TRBJ2-3; TRBD2 aligns across 14 bases. The CDR3 is made up of 17 amino acids. CDR1 SGHNT and CDR2 YENEEA come from the germline V gene. Trimming removed 5 bases from V and 2 bases from J; junction bases left unmatched: 6. CDR3 DNA sequence: TGTGCCAGCAGCCGGACTAGCGGGGGGCCTCACACAGATACGCAGTATTTT. Translation gives CASSRTSGGPHTDTQYF.

The chain employs TRBV15 and TRBJ1-5, with D hard to call. Germline V lookup: CDR1 LNHNV, CDR2 YYDKDF (reference sequence). V was clipped by 5 bases and J by 1 base, with 15 bases between them. The CDR3 runs 16 residues. CDR3 sequence (DNA): TGTGCCACCAGCGGAGGATGGGGAGGAAGCAATCAGCCCCAGCATTTT. It yields the protein CATSGGWGGSNQPQHF.

This clone was detected only once. This sequence joins TRBV7-9 and TRBJ1-4; D might be TRBD1 (6 bases). The CDR3 runs to 14 residues. V dropped 5 bases and J dropped 4 bases, with 11 bases sitting between them. Germline V CDR1 and CDR2: SEHNR, FQNEAQ (reference sequence). This CDR3 is CASSPDSHNEKLFF. The CDR3 coding sequence is TGTGCCAGCAGCCCGGACAGTCATAATGAAAAACTGTTTTTT.

V gene TRBV7-2 combines with J gene TRBJ2-3; 10 bases are shared with TRBD2. The CDR3 runs to 15 residues. The V gene end was trimmed by 5 bases and the J gene end by 4 bases; junction bases not matched to a gene: 6. The germline V gene has CDR1 SGHTA and CDR2 FQGNSA. This CDR3 is CASSLVAGGSDTQYF. The CDR3 DNA is TGTGCCAGCAGCCTTGTAGCGGGGGGTTCAGATACGCAGTATTTT.

V usage is TRBV10-3 and J usage is TRBJ1-2; D unclear. The CDR3 consists of 13 residues. The germline V gene encodes CDR1 ENHRY and CDR2 SYGVKD. The V end was cut by 4 bases, the J end by 4 bases, with 10 bases between. The CDR3 here is CAISGRDSYGYTF. The DNA of the CDR3 is TGTGCCATCAGTGGGCGGGATTCCTATGGCTACACCTTC.

The rearrangement links TRBV5-1 to TRBJ1-2; TRBD1 might be the D (6 bases). Trimming pared 1 base from V and 6 bases from J, leaving 16 bases between. From germline, CDR1 is SGHRS and CDR2 YFSETQ. CDR3 length equals 15 residues. CDR3 coding DNA: TGCGCCAGCAGCTTGATCCCAGGGGCTGAGAATGGCTACACCTTC. This translates into CASSLIPGAENGYTF.

The genes are TRBV6-5 and TRBJ1-5, with D possibly TRBD1 on 5 matching bases. This CDR3 spans 14 amino acids. Per germline, CDR1 MNHEY and CDR2 SVGAGI. V shed 6 bases and J shed 6 bases, with 15 bases lying between them. The CDR3 DNA reads TGTGCCAGCAGCCGGGGGGGATGGACTCAGCCCCAGCATTTT. Its protein is CASSRGGWTQPQHF.

This clone appeared many times. V and J are TRBV5-4 and TRBJ1-1; D gene unclear. The CDR3 sequence is 13 residues long. Germline CDR1 is SGHNT and CDR2 is YYREEE (reference sequence). The V end lost 1 base, the J end lost 5 bases, and 9 bases lay between the germline ends. The CDR3 loop reads CASSLMEGTEAFF. DNA for the CDR3: TGTGCCAGCAGCTTGATGGAGGGAACTGAAGCTTTCTTT.

This sequence joins TRBV11-1 and TRBJ2-1, with 8 bases aligning to TRBD1. This CDR3 is 14 amino acids long. Germline V lookup: CDR1 SGHAT, CDR2 FQDESV (reference sequence). V lost 1 base to trimming and J lost 6 bases; unmatched junction nucleotides: 2. In nucleotides, the CDR3 is TGTGCCAGCAGCTTAGGCACAGGGGGCAATGAGCAGTTCTTC. This gives the protein CASSLGTGGNEQFF.

V and J are TRBV30 and TRBJ1-3, with no clear D. The germline gives CDR1 GTSNPN, CDR2 SVGIG (reference sequence). CDR3 length equals 13 residues. Trimming removed 3 bases from V and 2 bases from J, with 8 bases in between. For the CDR3, the DNA is TGTGCCTGGAGAACCGCACCTGGAAACACCATATATTTT. Its translation is CAWRTAPGNTIYF.

This clone was seen a few times. V gene TRBV29-1 combines with J gene TRBJ1-5; D is unclear. V was shortened by 2 bases and J by 1 base, with 6 bases between the two germline ends. Germline values: CDR1 SQVTM, CDR2 ANQGSEA. The CDR3 loop spans 13 amino acids. CDR3 sequence: CSVELGSNQPQHF. CDR3 in DNA: TGCAGCGTTGAATTGGGGAGCAATCAGCCCCAGCATTTT.

The table lists this clone with many counts. The chain employs TRBV28 and TRBJ2-7; TRBD1 matches 8 bases. In germline, CDR1 is MDHEN, CDR2 SYDVKM. The CDR3 consists of 15 residues. V shed 5 bases and J 3 bases; nucleotides not matched to a gene: 9. The CDR3 nucleotides read TGTGCCAGCAGTCGTCCGCAGGGGGCCCACTACGAGCAGTACTTC. Its translation is CASSRPQGAHYEQYF.

V is TRBV28 and J is TRBJ1-2; 8 bases agree with TRBD1. CDR1 is MDHEN, CDR2 SYDVKM, per germline. This CDR3 has 14 residues. Trimming at V came to 6 bases and at J to 4 bases, leaving 7 bases not matched to a gene. The CDR3 reads CASRTDRVVYGYTF. In DNA, the CDR3 is TGTGCCAGCAGGACGGACAGGGTGGTCTATGGCTACACCTTC.

V usage is TRBV29-1 and J usage is TRBJ2-3; D not certain. This CDR3 comprises 12 residues. V lost 0 bases and J lost 5, with 6 bases in between. Germline V gene lookup returns CDR1 SQVTM and CDR2 ANQGSEA. As DNA, the CDR3 is TGCAGCGTTGAAGATATTGGAGATACGCAGTATTTT. Protein sequence: CSVEDIGDTQYF.

This clone was detected a few times. The chain links TRBV6-4 to TRBJ2-3; 9 bases are shared with TRBD2. CDR1 is MRHNA, CDR2 SNTAGT, per germline. J lost 1 base, V lost 1 base, and 9 bases had no gene match. This CDR3 has 18 amino acids. The CDR3 is CASSDWSSGALGTDTQYF. CDR3 in DNA: TGTGCCAGCAGTGACTGGTCTAGCGGGGCCCTGGGCACAGATACGCAGTATTTT.

The rearrangement joins TRBV7-8 to TRBJ2-3; perhaps D is TRBD1 or TRBD2 (5 bases each). Germline CDR1 SGHVS, CDR2 FQNEAQ. Trimming took 0 bases from V and 7 from J, leaving 8 bases between them. This CDR3 has 13 amino acids. CDR3 bases: TGTGCCAGCAGCTTAGCGGGGGTTAATACGCAGTATTTT. It translates to CASSLAGVNTQYF.

This clone was picked up a small number of times. The J gene is TRBJ2-1, the V gene TRBV5-6; 10 nucleotides line up with TRBD2. Germline lookup yields CDR1 SGHDT and CDR2 YYEEEE. Losses at the gene ends were 1 base for V and 8 bases for J; bases not matched to a gene: 0. The CDR3 runs to 13 residues. The CDR3 sequence is CASSLTSGDEQFF. The CDR3 DNA reads as TGTGCCAGCAGCTTGACTAGCGGGGATGAGCAGTTCTTC.

The sample holds a few counts of this clone. The chain joins TRBV7-2 to TRBJ1-6; D ambiguous. CDR1 and CDR2 (germline): SGHTA, FQGNSA. V was clipped by 1 base and J by 8 bases, with 6 bases between them. This CDR3 region has 13 residues. DNA of the CDR3: TGTGCCAGCAGCTTAGAGGTGTATTCACCCCTCCACTTT. It is translated as CASSLEVYSPLHF.

The genes are TRBV6-5 and TRBJ1-6, with 8 bases fitting TRBD1. The CDR3 is 14 residues long. Germline-derived CDR1 and CDR2 are MNHEY and SVGAGI. V trimming: 6 bases; J trimming: 14 bases; junction bases outside the gene matches: 12. The CDR3 nucleotides read TGTGCCAGCAGCTTCGGGACAGGTGCCCGCACCCTCCACTTT. Translating gives CASSFGTGARTLHF.

The rearrangement joins TRBV7-2 to TRBJ2-1, with 9 bases fitting TRBD2. The germline V gene has CDR1 SGHTA and CDR2 FQGNSA. The length of the CDR3 is 15 residues. V trimming: 4 bases; J trimming: 4 bases; junction bases outside the gene matches: 5. The CDR3 reads CASSSATSGYNEQFF. The CDR3 nucleotides read TGTGCCAGCAGCTCTGCCACTAGCGGGTACAATGAGCAGTTCTTC.

V gene TRBV9 combines with J gene TRBJ1-6; D is undetermined. V was clipped by 0 bases and J by 4 bases, with 11 bases between them. Germline V gene data show CDR1 as SGDLS and CDR2 as YYNGEE. CDR3 length: 16 residues. The CDR3 here is CASSVGQSGYNSPLHF. In DNA form, the CDR3 reads TGTGCCAGCAGCGTAGGTCAGTCGGGTTATAATTCACCCCTCCACTTT.

The J gene is TRBJ2-7, the V gene TRBV11-3; 15 nucleotides agree with TRBD2. The CDR3 spans 18 residues. The V and J ends lost 5 bases and 2 bases, in that order; junction bases with no gene match: 10. Germline CDR1 reads SGHNT; CDR2 reads YENEEA. CDR3 in DNA: TGTGCCAGCAGCCCACGGACTAGCGGGGGGGCCTTTCCCTACGAGCAGTACTTC. Translating it yields CASSPRTSGGAFPYEQYF. The entire variable domain, with the rest obtained from reference TRBV11-3 and TRBJ2-7, is as follows: EAGVVQSPRYKIIEKKQPVAFWCNPISGHNTLYWYLQNLGQGPELLIRYENEEAVDDSQLPKDRFSAERLKGVDSTLKIQPAELGDSAVYLCASSPRTSGGAFPYEQYFGPGTRLTVT.

The CDR3: CASSPLTTSGETQYF. CDR3 DNA: TGCGCCAGCAGCCCCCTCACCACGTCAGGGGAGACCCAGTACTTC. The V call is TRBV5-1, the J call TRBJ2-5, with D perhaps matching TRBD1 (5 bases). Between the trimmed V and J ends, which lost 4 bases and 5 bases, there was a span of 18 bases. Per the germline V gene, CDR1 is SGHRS and CDR2 is YFSETQ. The CDR3 spans 15 residues.

The chain joins TRBV7-2 to TRBJ1-1, with a weak D call TRBD1 (5 bases). The V end lost 1 base, the J end lost 1 base, and 7 bases lay between the germline ends. Per the germline V gene, CDR1 is SGHTA and CDR2 is FQGNSA. The CDR3 totals 14 residues. The CDR3 loop reads CASSLGRANTEAFF. The CDR3 coding sequence is TGTGCCAGCAGCTTAGGCAGGGCGAACACTGAAGCTTTCTTT.

The CDR3 reads CASTARDRQETQYF. CDR3 DNA: TGTGCCAGTACCGCTAGGGACCGGCAAGAGACCCAGTACTTC. This chain joins TRBV19 and TRBJ2-5; the D gene could be TRBD1 or TRBD2 (5 bases each). The CDR3 extends over 14 amino acids. Germline V lookup: CDR1 LNHDA, CDR2 SQIVND (reference sequence). Trimming pared 7 bases from V and 2 bases from J, leaving 14 bases between.

This clone was observed a few times. The J gene is TRBJ2-7, the V gene TRBV7-6; D is undetermined. V lost 5 bases and J lost 6, with 14 bases in between. CDR1 is SGHVS, CDR2 FNYEAQ, per germline. The CDR3 covers 13 residues. In DNA form, the CDR3 reads TGTGCCAGCAGCCTAGGTCTTCTAGGCGAGCAGTACTTC. Its translation is CASSLGLLGEQYF.

The rearrangement uses TRBV19 and TRBJ2-7; 9 bases fit TRBD1. V lost 3 bases, J lost 2 bases, and 8 bases stayed unmatched. CDR1 LNHDA and CDR2 SQIVND come from the germline V gene (reference sequence). The CDR3 loop spans 16 amino acids. This CDR3 reads CASSIQGQGPTYEQYF. The CDR3 DNA follows: TGTGCCAGTAGTATTCAGGGACAGGGTCCGACCTACGAGCAGTACTTC. The variable domain in full, with the rest retrieved from reference TRBV19 and TRBJ2-7, is DGGITQSPKYLFRKEGQNVTLSCEQNLNHDAMYWYRQDPGQGLRLIYYSQIVNDFQKGDIAEGYSVSREKKESFPLTVTSAQKNPTAFYLCASSIQGQGPTYEQYFGPGTRLTVT.

This clone showed up many times. The V gene is TRBV6-1, the J gene TRBJ1-5, with 10 positions matching TRBD1. With V trimmed by 9 bases and J by 7 bases, 9 bases remained unmatched. The CDR3 is 14 residues long. Germline values: CDR1 MNHNS, CDR2 SASEGT. The CDR3 coding sequence is TGTGCCAGTCTCGACAGGGGGCAAAGGCAGCCCCAGCATTTT. Protein: CASLDRGQRQPQHF.

The gene calls are TRBV5-4 and TRBJ2-7; 11 bases map to TRBD1. In germline, CDR1 is SGHNT, CDR2 YYREEE (reference sequence). The CDR3 extends over 15 amino acids. V was clipped by 4 bases and J by 5 bases; unmatched bases: 8. CDR3 bases: TGTGCCAGCAGCCTTGGACGGGACAGGGGGAACGAGCAGTACTTC. This sequence encodes CASSLGRDRGNEQYF.

The chain links TRBV28 to TRBJ1-2; 7 nucleotides match TRBD1. Germline assignment: CDR1 MDHEN and CDR2 SYDVKM. J lost 8 bases, V lost 10 bases, and 10 bases had no gene match. This CDR3 spans 12 amino acids. Here the CDR3 reads CATTSTGQGYTF. The CDR3 bases are TGTGCCACCACATCGACAGGGCAGGGCTACACCTTC.